These T cell receptor beta chains were read from a single sample in a study of chemoradiotherapy in HPV16-positive cancers. Repertoires were generated with immunoSEQ multiplex PCR, while TCRdb's copy carries only in-frame clones and drops some. This table has thousands of clones, roughly 82% appearing once. The specimen was tumor tissue, collected from a patient who underwent chemoradiotherapy. The receptor source for this set is a human donor with HPV-associated anogenital cancer. The CDR3 runs from the conserved cysteine through the conserved F or W. D genes are given only for firm matches. Clone size, where shown, is once, few, many, or a class for clones that have expanded.

cdr3_length j_call d_call v_call clone_size cdr3_nt cdr3_aa
19 TRBJ2-3 TRBD2 TRBV7-6 once TGTGCCAGCAGTTCTGGGTTAGGGGTTAGCGGGGATCCGATAGATACGCAGTATTTT CASSSGLGVSGDPIDTQYF
11 TRBJ1-1 NA TRBV5-4 NA TGTGCCAGCAGCTTAGGTAGGGAAGCTTTCTTT CASSLGREAFF
16 TRBJ1-2 NA TRBV2 NA TGTGCCAGCAGTGTGGGCGGGAGAGGAGCTAACTATGGCTACACCTTC CASSVGGRGANYGYTF
15 TRBJ2-1 TRBD2 TRBV14 NA TGTGCCAGCAGCCAAGCGGTAGCGGGCCCTGATGAGCAGTTCTTC CASSQAVAGPDEQFF
18 TRBJ1-4 NA TRBV5-1 NA TGCGCCAGCAGCTTGGCCATCGGCAGGGGAGGGACTAATGAAAAACTGTTTTTT CASSLAIGRGGTNEKLFF
14 TRBJ2-5 NA TRBV19 NA TGTGCCAGTAGTACAGACCGGGGGTTGGAGACCCAGTACTTC CASSTDRGLETQYF
16 TRBJ1-1 NA TRBV5-1 NA TGCGCCAGCAGCTTCTATCCGGGGGGAGGGGACACTGAAGCTTTCTTT CASSFYPGGGDTEAFF
20 TRBJ1-6 NA TRBV2 NA TGTGCCAGCAGTGAATGGGGAGACTGGACAGAGAGCTCCTATAATTCACCCCTCCACTTT CASSEWGDWTESSYNSPLHF
14 TRBJ2-7 NA TRBV7-6 NA TGTGCCAGCAGCTCGCCGTCAAGGGCGGGCGAGCAGTACTTC CASSSPSRAGEQYF
13 TRBJ1-6 NA TRBV7-2 NA TGTGCCAGCAGCTTAGAGCGGAATTCACCCCTCCACTTT CASSLERNSPLHF
14 TRBJ1-2 NA TRBV18 NA TGTGCCAGCTCACCCACAGATCTTAACTATGGCTACACCTTC CASSPTDLNYGYTF
14 TRBJ1-1 NA TRBV5-1 NA TGCGCCAGCAGCGTCGGGACGTTGAACACTGAAGCTTTCTTT CASSVGTLNTEAFF
16 TRBJ2-3 TRBD2 TRBV7-6 NA TGTGCCAGCAGCCGCCTACTAGCGGGGGTCACAGATACGCAGTATTTT CASSRLLAGVTDTQYF
14 TRBJ2-1 TRBD2 TRBV11-2 NA TGTGCCAGCAGCTTAGGAATCGGGAGACTAGCGCCGTTCTTC CASSLGIGRLAPFF
14 TRBJ1-3 NA TRBV19 NA TGTGCCAGCCGGACAGTATTCTCTGGAAACACCATATATTTT CASRTVFSGNTIYF
15 TRBJ2-5 TRBD1 TRBV5-3 NA TGTGCCAGAAGCTATTGGACAGGTACTCAAGAGACCCAGTACTTC CARSYWTGTQETQYF
15 TRBJ1-5 NA TRBV4-1 NA TGCGCCAGCAGCCAAGATCAACCGGGAATTCAGCCCCAGCATTTT CASSQDQPGIQPQHF
13 TRBJ2-1 NA TRBV7-3 NA TGTGCCAGCAGCTCGGAGGGGAGGGGGGAGCAGTTCTTC CASSSEGRGEQFF
13 TRBJ1-1 TRBD1 TRBV30 once TGTGCCTGGAGGGGACAGGGGACGAGTGAAGCTTTCTTT CAWRGQGTSEAFF
15 TRBJ1-3 NA TRBV7-2 once TGTGCCAGCAGCAAAACCCACAGGTCTGGAAACACCATATATTTT CASSKTHRSGNTIYF
16 TRBJ1-4 NA TRBV4-3 NA TGCGCCAGCAGCCAACAGACAGGTATTACTGCGGAAAAACTGTTTTTT CASSQQTGITAEKLFF
17 TRBJ1-2 NA TRBV4-1 NA TGCGCCAGCAGCCAAGTTTATCGGGCAGGGGAAACTCAAGGCTACACCTTC CASSQVYRAGETQGYTF
16 TRBJ1-1 NA TRBV4-1 few TGCGCCAGCAGCCAAGGCTTCGCCAGGGGGAACACTGAAGCTTTCTTT CASSQGFARGNTEAFF
16 TRBJ1-3 NA TRBV6-1 NA TGTGCCAGCAGTGAGCCACAGGGACGGTCTGGAAACACCATATATTTT CASSEPQGRSGNTIYF
15 TRBJ2-1 TRBD2 TRBV5-1 NA TGCGCCAGCAGCTCCACCAGCGGGGGGGGCAGTGAGCAGTTCTTC CASSSTSGGGSEQFF
16 TRBJ2-3 NA TRBV7-2 NA TGTGCCAGCAGCACCCAGGGGGGGGCTGGGACAGATACGCAGTATTTT CASSTQGGAGTDTQYF
18 TRBJ2-1 TRBD1 TRBV15 NA TGTGCCACCAGCAGAGGGGTTCTGAGACAGGGGGAATCCAATGAGCAGTTCTTC CATSRGVLRQGESNEQFF
14 TRBJ2-2 NA TRBV6-5 NA TGTGCCAGCATTGCAGTCGCTGGGGCTGGGGAGCTGTTTTTT CASIAVAGAGELFF
15 TRBJ2-3 NA TRBV5-6 NA TGTGCCAGCAGTCCAATCAAACGGAGCACAGATACGCAGTATTTT CASSPIKRSTDTQYF
17 TRBJ1-2 TRBD1 TRBV7-2 NA TGTGCCAGCAGCTTACGTTCTGACAGGGGTCTCTCGGATGGCTACACCTTC CASSLRSDRGLSDGYTF
13 TRBJ2-1 NA TRBV6-6 NA TGTGCCAGCAGCCGCGATCTATCCAATGAGCAGTTCTTC CASSRDLSNEQFF
16 TRBJ2-7 TRBD1 TRBV7-2 NA TGTGCCAGCAGCTTAGACGTGGGACAGGGAGCATACGAGCAGTACTTC CASSLDVGQGAYEQYF
14 TRBJ2-1 TRBD2 TRBV5-1 NA TGCGCCAGCAGCTGGACTAGCGGAGAGCGTGAGCAGTTCTTC CASSWTSGEREQFF
16 TRBJ1-6 NA TRBV7-2 NA TGTGCCAGCAGCCCCCCCCTCGCTAACAGGATCGCACCCCTCCACTTT CASSPPLANRIAPLHF
17 TRBJ2-6 TRBD1 TRBV4-3 NA TGCGCCAGCAGCCCTGGGGCAGGGGGCTCTGGGGCCAACGTCCTGACTTTC CASSPGAGGSGANVLTF